Below, one T cell receptor beta chain is given with its context. For the second PCR, which ran for about 7 to 11 cycles, a sample-barcoded 5' primer and a J-beta primer mix were used. TCRdb called the 5' RACE reads again in MiXCR, with one record for every CDR3 protein. The table has over a million distinct CDR3 sequences, approximately 40% seen once. Trimming shortened V by 4 bases and J by 5 bases, and 11 bases separated the two germline ends. Germline V CDR1 and CDR2: WNHNN, SYGVQD (reference sequence). This CDR3 is 13 amino acids long. The sample is drawn from a study of blood T cells in healthy people across ages.

Sequenced input: blood. The J gene is TRBJ2-5, the V gene TRBV10-1; unclear D gene. The TCR comes from a woman in her late teens or twenties in good health. Here the CDR3 reads CASSGGSAETQYF. For the CDR3, the DNA is TGCGCCAGCAGTGGGGGTTCTGCCGAGACCCAGTACTTC.